This T cell receptor beta chain was recovered during a study of T-cell reconstitution after alpha-beta-depleted transplantation in children. Whole-study findings and limits: Hyperexpanded clones declined; after one year, newly produced T cells mostly supplied diversity. Some patients owed their high day-60 TCRbeta diversity to surviving recipient T cells and thymic progenitors.

Comments on this clonotype: Its matching antigen is unknown.

Trimming took 4 bases from V and 4 from J, leaving 13 bases between them. The CDR3 consists of 13 residues. CDR1 SQVTM and CDR2 ANQGSEA come from the germline V gene. Preparing the TCRbeta library involved the use of unique molecular identifiers. TCRdb analysed the PCR reads with MiXCR anew, one entry per CDR3 protein. The sample includes around 370,000 distinct CDR3 sequences, 15% to 20% of them seen just once. The sample here was PBMCs, mostly from graft donor cells, taken 360 days after TCRalphabeta/CD19-depleted stem cell transplant. This sequence was found in a male patient between 2 and 15 years old who had a stem cell transplant for acute lymphoblastic leukemia, so the T cells may come from the graft donor. The genes are TRBV29-1 and TRBJ1-1; no clear D gene. Here the CDR3 DNA reads TGCAGCGTTGGGACCGGGGTAACCACTGAAGCTTTCTTT. Translation: CSVGTGVTTEAFF.